The sequence of this T cell receptor (beta chain) was determined in a study of metastatic and nonmetastatic thyroid tumors (dated by TCRdb to the early 2020s). About the study as a whole: For patients with malignant and with benign thyroid disease, the researchers compared repertoires between peripheral blood samples and tumor or nodule tissue samples. Beyond this particular receptor, the publication reports: In both blood and tumor samples, malignant tumors were reported to have significantly higher TCR beta diversity than benign nodules.

Library preparation employed PCR. Reads for this sample came from an Illumina HiSeq 4000. High-throughput sequencing was used to profile the CDR3 region of the TCR beta-chain in every patient. The published analysis was carried out like this. A classifier to discriminate distant-metastatic papillary thyroid cancer patients was built from CDR3 differences across clinicopathological groups. The Shannon index was used to measure repertoire diversity, and the Morisita-Horn index was used to measure how similar tumor and blood repertoires were. TCRdb trimmed the raw reads at Q25, called clones with MiXCR and kept productive beta chains. TCRdb assigned the V and J calls; the authors' analysis was not used. In all, the sample holds roughly 12,000 clones, and around two fifths of those were seen once. The top ten clones comprise about a sixth of the sample. Remarks on this clone: No antigen is known for it. Base qualities are not recorded, but no much larger clone differs from it by a single base.

Trimming leaves V shorter by 3 bases and J shorter by 4 bases, with the junction holding 7 bases beyond the gene matches. The germline V gene (reference sequence) specifies DFQATT as CDR1 and SNEGSKA as CDR2. The CDR3 holds 15 amino acids from the cysteine to the phenylalanine. Just the 45-base CDR3 DNA is kept, in frame starting at base 1. No patient had received any treatment before thyroid surgery. The study retrospectively analysed patient clinical samples collected from about 2012 to 2018 using T-cell receptor beta sequencing. The TCR originated in a female donor with papillary thyroid cancer or a benign thyroid nodule (not recorded which). Some clones in this sample may be carry-over from other donors' samples. The sequencing input was tumor tissue. In this chain, TRBV20-1 is recombined with TRBJ1-5, with 9 central nucleotides matching TRBD1. The DNA reads as follows: TGCAGTGCTAGGTCTCGACAGGGGGTAAATCAGCCCCAGCATTTT. Its product reads: CSARSRQGVNQPQHF.